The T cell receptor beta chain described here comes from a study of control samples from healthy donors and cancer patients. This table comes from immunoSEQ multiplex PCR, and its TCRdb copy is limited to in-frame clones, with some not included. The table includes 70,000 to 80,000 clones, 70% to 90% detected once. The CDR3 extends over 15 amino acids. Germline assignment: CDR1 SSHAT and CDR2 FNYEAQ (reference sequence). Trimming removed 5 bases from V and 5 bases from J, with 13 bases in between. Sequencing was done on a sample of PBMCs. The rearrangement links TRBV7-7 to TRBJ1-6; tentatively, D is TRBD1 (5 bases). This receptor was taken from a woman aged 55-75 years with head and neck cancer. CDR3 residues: CASSLGTSDNSPLHF. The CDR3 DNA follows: TGTGCCAGCAGCCTAGGGACTTCGGATAATTCACCCCTCCACTTT.